The 32 T cell receptor beta chains given below trace back to one sample, sequenced in a study of cytomegalovirus exposure and HLA in healthy donors. Primers: 60 Vbeta forward and 13 Jbeta reverse. Some clones are missing from TCRdb's copy, which holds only in-frame ones; the method was immunoSEQ multiplex PCR. Here the sample spans roughly 170,000 clones, 80% being singletons. Specimen: PBMCs. The receptors come from a woman aged 45-65 years in good health and CMV-seropositive.

V and J are TRBV27 and TRBJ2-7; 9 bases line up with TRBD2. Germline lookup yields CDR1 MNHEY and CDR2 SMNVEV (reference sequence). With 5 bases clipped from V and 3 bases from J, the junction kept 11 bases outside the gene matches. The CDR3 totals 16 residues. The CDR3 DNA reads TGTGCCAGCAGTCAAGGGGTAGCGGGAGATTTCTACGAGCAGTACTTC. It specifies CASSQGVAGDFYEQYF.

The rearrangement links TRBV23-1 to TRBJ2-7; weak D call: TRBD1 (5 bases). TRBV23-1 is an ORF, and what it does is uncertain. The length of the CDR3 is 14 residues. V lost 0 bases, J lost 4 bases, and 10 bases lay in between. The CDR3 loop reads CASSQSRGRYEQYF. CDR3 nucleotides: TGCGCCAGCAGTCAATCAAGGGGTCGGTACGAGCAGTACTTC.

The genes are TRBV27 and TRBJ1-4, with D maybe TRBD1 (6 bases). This CDR3 region has 18 residues. The V gene's germline CDR1 is MNHEY and CDR2 SMNVEV (reference sequence). Trimming stripped 0 bases from V and 0 bases from J, with 14 bases between. CDR3 loop: CASSLSYREYATNEKLFF. Written as DNA, the CDR3 is TGTGCCAGCAGTTTATCGTACAGGGAATACGCAACTAATGAAAAACTGTTTTTT.

The V call is TRBV6-4, the J call TRBJ2-5, with 13 bases matching TRBD2. The V gene's germline CDR1 is MRHNA and CDR2 SNTAGT. The CDR3 is 15 amino acids. V trimming: 5 bases; J trimming: 1 base; junction bases outside the gene matches: 1. CDR3 DNA: TGTGCCAGCAGTAGGACTAGCGGGAGCCAAGAGACCCAGTACTTC. Protein product: CASSRTSGSQETQYF.

The J gene is TRBJ1-1, the V gene TRBV9; TRBD1 might be the D (5 bases). The CDR3 is 15 residues long. Germline CDR1 and CDR2: SGDLS and YYNGEE. The V end was cut by 3 bases, the J end by 0 bases, with 12 bases between. CDR3 region: CASSGLQGMNTEAFF. The CDR3 region has the DNA TGTGCCAGCAGCGGGCTCCAGGGCATGAACACTGAAGCTTTCTTT.

The chain joins TRBV21-1 to TRBJ2-7; TRBD1, the D gene given by the table, was not confirmed from the DNA. TRBV21-1 is recorded as a pseudogene. This CDR3 spans 16 amino acids. In DNA form, the CDR3 reads TGTGCCAGCAGTAAGGCCAAGGGGCTTAGCTCCTACGAGCAGTACTTC. Its translation: CASSKAKGLSSYEQYF.

This chain joins TRBV28 and TRBJ2-7; tentative D call: TRBD1 (6 bases). Germline V gene sequence: CDR1 MDHEN, CDR2 SYDVKM. The CDR3 totals 13 residues. V was shortened by 5 bases and J by 2 bases, with 10 bases between the two germline ends. CDR3 loop: CASSTRGPYEQYF. CDR3 in DNA: TGTGCCAGCAGTACCAGGGGCCCCTACGAGCAGTACTTC.

The chain recombines TRBV29-1 with TRBJ2-7; the match to TRBD1 covers 9 bases. The V segment lost 7 bases and the J segment 0 bases; nucleotides outside the gene matches: 4. The length of the CDR3 is 13 residues. The germline V gene encodes CDR1 SQVTM and CDR2 ANQGSEA. CDR3 coding DNA: TGCAGCGCCGGGACAGGGAGCTCCTACGAGCAGTACTTC. Its translation is CSAGTGSSYEQYF.

The chain combines TRBV5-8 with TRBJ1-5, with 8 bases that match TRBD1. This CDR3 has 17 amino acids. CDR1 is SGHTS, CDR2 YDEGEE, per germline. J gave up 4 bases and V 2 bases, and 11 bases lay outside the gene matches. The CDR3 sequence is CASSLTQGAAGNQPQHF. CDR3 sequence (DNA): TGTGCCAGCAGCTTAACTCAGGGGGCTGCCGGTAATCAGCCCCAGCATTTT.

The V gene is TRBV27, the J gene TRBJ2-7; TRBD1 matches 8 bases. This CDR3 has 16 amino acids. The V and J ends lost 5 bases and 2 bases, in that order; junction bases with no gene match: 11. Per the germline V gene, CDR1 is MNHEY and CDR2 is SMNVEV (reference sequence). The CDR3 DNA follows: TGTGCCAGCAGTCTCGGCGGGACAGGTCGTACCTACGAGCAGTACTTC. Residues: CASSLGGTGRTYEQYF.

In its sample, this clone was seen once. The gene calls are TRBV11-2 and TRBJ1-2, with 8 bases identical to TRBD1. The junction had 7 bases not matched to a gene; V was cut back by 5 bases and J by 5 bases. Per the germline V gene, CDR1 is SGHAT and CDR2 is FQNNGV. CDR3 size: 14 residues. The CDR3 is CASSRGQEAYGYTF. CDR3 nucleotide sequence: TGTGCCAGCAGCAGGGGACAGGAGGCATATGGCTACACCTTC.

The V call is TRBV6-1, the J call TRBJ2-7; 7 bases line up with TRBD1. With 3 bases clipped from V and 4 bases from J, the junction kept 9 bases outside the gene matches. The CDR3 contains 15 residues. Germline lookup yields CDR1 MNHNS and CDR2 SASEGT. The CDR3 is CASSDPGTAWYEQYF. DNA of the CDR3: TGTGCCAGCAGTGACCCCGGGACAGCCTGGTACGAGCAGTACTTC.

This chain joins TRBV20-1 and TRBJ1-2, with D unresolved. The germline V gene has CDR1 DFQATT and CDR2 SNEGSKA (reference sequence). The CDR3 covers 10 residues. The V end lost 6 bases, the J end lost 4 bases, and 6 bases lay between the germline ends. The CDR3 reads CSAHSYGYTF. The CDR3 coding sequence is TGCAGTGCCCACAGCTATGGCTACACCTTC.

The CDR3 protein is CASSRGGVSWGTDTQYF. For the CDR3, the DNA is TGTGCCAGCAGCCGAGGAGGGGTGTCGTGGGGCACAGATACGCAGTATTTT. The chain uses TRBV5-6 and TRBJ2-3; a possible D gene is TRBD2 (6 bases). From germline, CDR1 is SGHDT and CDR2 YYEEEE. The CDR3 extends over 17 amino acids. V was trimmed by 4 bases and J by 1 base, leaving 19 bases between them.

A single count supports this clone. The chain is built from TRBV10-3 and TRBJ1-1, with D tentatively TRBD1 (5 bases). Trimming pared 4 bases from V and 7 bases from J, leaving 16 bases between. This CDR3 comprises 14 residues. The germline V gene encodes CDR1 ENHRY and CDR2 SYGVKD. The CDR3 nucleotides read TGTGCCATCAGTGTTCAGGGTGGAGACGGTGAAGCTTTCTTT. It encodes CAISVQGGDGEAFF.

This clone was detected only a few times. The chain joins TRBV19 to TRBJ2-2, with 9 bases matching TRBD1. Trimming cost V 6 bases and J 0 bases; bases outside gene matches: 5. The CDR3 runs 16 residues. CDR1 and CDR2 (germline): LNHDA, SQIVND (reference sequence). CDR3 in amino acids: CASRLQGAPNTGELFF. The CDR3 DNA reads as TGTGCCAGTAGATTACAGGGGGCTCCGAACACCGGGGAGCTGTTTTTT.

The chain is built from TRBV4-2 and TRBJ2-2, with D possibly TRBD1 on 6 matching bases. The CDR3 extends over 17 amino acids. The germline CDR1 and CDR2 sequences are LGHNA and YNFKEQ. V was trimmed by 3 bases and J by 6 bases, leaving 20 bases between them. CDR3 sequence: CASSQDGQGYKAGELFF. The CDR3 DNA sequence: TGTGCCAGCAGCCAGGACGGGCAGGGGTATAAGGCCGGGGAGCTGTTTTTT.

This clone showed up just a few times. Other nucleotide sequences from this sample produce the same CDR3. The chain recombines TRBV7-2 with TRBJ2-3; 9 positions match TRBD2. J lost 1 base, V lost 1 base, and 3 bases had no gene match. CDR3 length equals 16 residues. Germline lookup yields CDR1 SGHTA and CDR2 FQGNSA. The CDR3 here is CASSLGASGGTDTQYF. CDR3 nucleotides: TGTGCCAGCAGCTTAGGGGCTAGCGGGGGCACAGATACGCAGTATTTT.

The chain joins TRBV7-3 to TRBJ2-5; 8 positions agree with TRBD1. The CDR3 is 15 residues long. Germline assignment: CDR1 SGHTA and CDR2 FQGTGA. The J segment lost 5 bases and the V segment lost 2 bases, leaving 7 bases of the junction unmatched. DNA for the CDR3: TGTGCCAGCAGCTTAGCGGCAGGGGGCAGGGAGACCCAGTACTTC. Translation gives CASSLAAGGRETQYF. The variable domain in full, with the rest retrieved from reference TRBV7-3 and TRBJ2-5, is GAGVSQTPSNKVTEKGKYVELRCDPISGHTALYWYRQSLGQGPEFLIYFQGTGAADDSGLPNDRFFAVRPEGSVSTLKIQRTERGDSAVYLCASSLAAGGRETQYFGPGTRLLVL.

This chain uses TRBV7-2 with TRBJ2-3, with 10 bases fitting TRBD2. Germline CDR1 and CDR2: SGHTA and FQGNSA. The CDR3 consists of 16 residues. The junction had 4 bases not matched to a gene; V was cut back by 3 bases and J by 1 base. CDR3 coding DNA: TGTGCCAGCAGCTTCTCTAGCGGGAGTCGCACAGATACGCAGTATTTT. Its protein product is CASSFSSGSRTDTQYF.

CDR3 in DNA: TGTGCCAGCAGCGTTGGATTGACTAGCGGCACAGATACGCAGTATTTT. Its protein product is CASSVGLTSGTDTQYF. This chain uses TRBV9 with TRBJ2-3; 8 bases are a match to TRBD2. Looked up from germline, CDR1 is SGDLS and CDR2 is YYNGEE. The CDR3 length is 16 residues. V shed 2 bases and J 1 base; nucleotides not matched to a gene: 6.

V gene TRBV30 combines with J gene TRBJ1-2, with D possibly matching TRBD1 (5 bases). Trimming left V 3 bases short and J 0 bases short, with 8 bases between. This CDR3 comprises 13 residues. Looked up from germline, CDR1 is GTSNPN and CDR2 is SVGIG (reference sequence). The CDR3 sequence is CAWRGPPNYGYTF. The CDR3 DNA reads as TGTGCCTGGAGGGGGCCGCCTAACTATGGCTACACCTTC. Variable domain in full (rest from reference TRBV30 and TRBJ1-2): SQTIHQWPATLVQPVGSPLSLECTVEGTSNPNLYWYRQAAGRGLQLLFYSVGIGQISSEVPQNLSASRPQDRQFILSSKKLLLSDSGFYLCAWRGPPNYGYTFGSGTRLTVV.

The genes are TRBV5-1 and TRBJ2-7, with a tentative D call TRBD1 (6 bases). The CDR3 covers 15 residues. Trimming cost V 4 bases and J 5 bases, with 19 bases left between them. CDR1 and CDR2 from the germline V gene are SGHRS and YFSETQ. The CDR3 sequence: CASSAQGFTMDEQYF. The CDR3 DNA reads TGCGCCAGCAGCGCACAGGGTTTCACAATGGACGAGCAGTACTTC. Complete variable domain (other parts from reference TRBV5-1 and TRBJ2-7): KAGVTQTPRYLIKTRGQQVTLSCSPISGHRSVSWYQQTPGQGLQFLFEYFSETQRNKGNFPGRFSGRQFSNSRSEMNVSTLELGDSALYLCASSAQGFTMDEQYFGPGTRLTVT.

Only a few counts were recorded for this clone. The chain employs TRBV6-6 and TRBJ1-5; a weak D match, TRBD1 (5 bases). Germline CDR1 MNHNY, CDR2 SVGAGI (reference sequence). The V end was cut by 4 bases, the J end by 2 bases, with 12 bases between. The CDR3 loop spans 15 amino acids. Here the CDR3 DNA reads TGTGCCAGCAGTTCCGGGCCGGGGGGCAATCAGCCCCAGCATTTT. Residues: CASSSGPGGNQPQHF.

The J gene is TRBJ1-1, the V gene TRBV6-1; TRBD1 is a possible D gene (6 bases). The germline V and J ends were trimmed by 5 bases and 10 bases, with 20 bases remaining between them. The CDR3 has 14 amino acids. Germline lookup yields CDR1 MNHNS and CDR2 SASEGT. The CDR3 region has the DNA TGTGCCAGCAGTTTAGGACAGCCTGGAAAGGGAGCTTTCTTT. The encoded protein is CASSLGQPGKGAFF.

V gene TRBV9 combines with J gene TRBJ2-7, with 8 bases matching TRBD2. Germline trimming cut 0 bases from V and 6 bases from J; bases unmatched to any gene: 11. The CDR3 is 16 residues long. CDR1 is SGDLS and CDR2 is YYNGEE in the germline V gene. CDR3 sequence: CASSVGLRGGLAEQYF. CDR3 bases: TGTGCCAGCAGCGTAGGCCTCCGGGGGGGCCTCGCCGAGCAGTACTTC.

This chain connects TRBV5-1 to TRBJ2-5, with 9 bases identical to TRBD1. This CDR3 comprises 16 residues. J gave up 2 bases and V 6 bases, and 11 bases lay outside the gene matches. Germline V gene lookup returns CDR1 SGHRS and CDR2 YFSETQ. CDR3 loop: CASTQQTGGKQETQYF. CDR3 bases: TGCGCCAGCACCCAACAGACAGGGGGGAAACAAGAGACCCAGTACTTC.

Only a few counts were recorded for this clone. The J gene is TRBJ2-1, the V gene TRBV7-3, with TRBD2 as a possible D gene (6 bases). The CDR3 spans 16 residues. Germline assignment: CDR1 SGHTA and CDR2 FQGTGA. V was cut by 0 bases and J by 5 bases, with 14 bases left in between. CDR3 in DNA: TGTGCCAGCAGCTTAACCGGGACTCGAGGCAACAATGAGCAGTTCTTC. It encodes CASSLTGTRGNNEQFF.

The V gene is TRBV7-3, the J gene TRBJ2-1, with D possibly matching TRBD2 (6 bases). The CDR3 has 13 amino acids. CDR1 and CDR2 (germline): SGHTA, FQGTGA. With 5 bases removed from V and 7 bases from J, the gap between germline ends came to 12 bases. CDR3 DNA: TGTGCCAGCAGCATCAGCGGGCGGAATGAGCAGTTCTTC. It is translated as CASSISGRNEQFF. The complete variable domain, with remaining parts taken from reference TRBV7-3 and TRBJ2-1, reads GAGVSQTPSNKVTEKGKYVELRCDPISGHTALYWYRQSLGQGPEFLIYFQGTGAADDSGLPNDRFFAVRPEGSVSTLKIQRTERGDSAVYLCASSISGRNEQFFGPGTRLTVL.

The chain combines TRBV9 with TRBJ1-2; a weak D match, TRBD1 (6 bases). Per germline, CDR1 SGDLS and CDR2 YYNGEE. The length of the CDR3 is 16 residues. V was shortened by 2 bases and J by 3 bases, with 17 bases between the two germline ends. CDR3 sequence (DNA): TGTGCCAGCAGCGTTCTTCCCCCAGGGGTGGACTATGGCTACACCTTC. Translating gives CASSVLPPGVDYGYTF.

The chain employs TRBV5-6 and TRBJ2-5, with D possibly TRBD2 on 5 matching bases. Between the trimmed V and J ends, which lost 2 bases and 8 bases, there was a span of 19 bases. Germline CDR1 SGHDT, CDR2 YYEEEE. The CDR3 is 15 residues long. CDR3 sequence (DNA): TGTGCCAGCAGCTTACTTACCAGCGGCTCCCGAACCCAGTACTTC. Translation gives CASSLLTSGSRTQYF.

In its sample, this clone was seen a few times. The rearrangement uses TRBV20-1 and TRBJ2-7, with unresolved D. CDR1 and CDR2 (germline): DFQATT, SNEGSKA (reference sequence). V lost 0 bases, J lost 6 bases, and 6 bases lay in between. CDR3 length: 11 amino acids. The CDR3 region is CSARDTVEQYF. The CDR3 DNA reads TGCAGTGCTAGAGATACGGTCGAGCAGTACTTC.